These 4 T cell receptor beta chains originate from one sample sequenced in a study of response to subunit inactivated influenza vaccine (dated by TCRdb to the late 2010s). The library was built by means of RT-PCR. Instrument on record: Illumina HiSeq 2500. TCRdb applied fastp at Q25 and MiXCR to the public reads, then kept only in-frame beta chains. For every CDR3 protein sequence, its rows merge into one entry that carries the most common genes and DNA. Recorded for this sample are 450,000 to 550,000 distinct CDR3 sequences; about 25% of them occurred a single time. Approximately 2% of the sample lies in the top ten. Sequenced here: CD4+ T cells sorted from PBMCs, sampled around 5 days after vaccination. The source is a middle-aged man who received an inactivated influenza vaccine. Donor details come from another sample of the same person, matched by shared clones.

This clonotype turned up a few times. The rearrangement links TRBV28 to TRBJ1-2; D is perhaps TRBD1 (6 bases). Trimming left V 8 bases short and J 9 bases short, with 16 bases between. The CDR3 totals 12 residues. CDR1 MDHEN and CDR2 SYDVKM come from the germline V gene. CDR3 in amino acids: CASVVGGGRYTF. In DNA form, the CDR3 reads TGTGCCAGCGTCGTTGGGGGCGGTCGCTACACCTTC.

V and J are TRBV11-3 and TRBJ2-3; D perhaps matches TRBD2 (6 bases). V lost 5 bases and J 4 bases, leaving 10 bases between the germline ends. The CDR3 runs 13 residues. Germline CDR1 reads SGHNT; CDR2 reads YENEEA. The DNA for the CDR3 is TGTGCCAGCAGCATGGGGGGTGCAGATACGCAGTATTTT. It yields the protein CASSMGGADTQYF. The entire variable domain, with the rest obtained from reference TRBV11-3 and TRBJ2-3, is as follows: EAGVVQSPRYKIIEKKQPVAFWCNPISGHNTLYWYLQNLGQGPELLIRYENEEAVDDSQLPKDRFSAERLKGVDSTLKIQPAELGDSAVYLCASSMGGADTQYFGPGTRLTVL.

The genes are TRBV20-1 and TRBJ2-3; TRBD2 matches 12 bases. CDR1 and CDR2 (germline): DFQATT, SNEGSKA (reference sequence). Trimming cost V 5 bases and J 0 bases; bases outside gene matches: 6. This CDR3 region has 16 residues. The CDR3 DNA reads as TGCAGTGCTCCTGGGACTAGCGGGCTAAGCACAGATACGCAGTATTTT. It specifies CSAPGTSGLSTDTQYF.

This clonotype appeared a few times. The chain employs TRBV7-9 and TRBJ2-7; D gene ambiguous. V shed 2 bases and J shed 6 bases, with 14 bases lying between them. CDR1 is SEHNR and CDR2 is FQNEAQ in the germline V gene (reference sequence). The CDR3 covers 14 residues. CDR3 in amino acids: CASSLQVTRPEQYF. The CDR3 DNA sequence: TGTGCCAGCAGCTTACAGGTTACCCGGCCCGAGCAGTACTTC.